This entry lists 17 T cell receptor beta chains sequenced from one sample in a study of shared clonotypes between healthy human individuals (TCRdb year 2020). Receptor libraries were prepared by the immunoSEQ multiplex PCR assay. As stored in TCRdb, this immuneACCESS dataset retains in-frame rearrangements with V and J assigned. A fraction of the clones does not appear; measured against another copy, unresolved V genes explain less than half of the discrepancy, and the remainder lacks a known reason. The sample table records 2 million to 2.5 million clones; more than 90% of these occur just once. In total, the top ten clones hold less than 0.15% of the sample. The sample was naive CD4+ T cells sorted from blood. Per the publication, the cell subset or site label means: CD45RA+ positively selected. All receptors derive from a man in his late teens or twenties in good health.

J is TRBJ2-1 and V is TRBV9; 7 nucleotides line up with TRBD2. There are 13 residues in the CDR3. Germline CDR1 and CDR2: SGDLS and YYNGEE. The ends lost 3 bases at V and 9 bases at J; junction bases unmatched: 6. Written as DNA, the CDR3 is TGTGCCAGCAGCGCCTCTAGCGGCACTGAGCAGTTCTTC. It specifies CASSASSGTEQFF. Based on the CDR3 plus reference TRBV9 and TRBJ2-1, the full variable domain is DSGVTQTPKHLITATGQRVTLRCSPRSGDLSVYWYQQSLDQGLQFLIQYYNGEERAKGNILERFSAQQFPDLHSELNLSSLELGDSALYFCASSASSGTEQFFGPGTRLTVL.

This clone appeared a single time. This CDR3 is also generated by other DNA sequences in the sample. The CDR3 sequence: CASGLVGSSYNSPLHF. For the CDR3, the DNA is TGTGCTAGTGGTTTGGTAGGGAGCTCCTATAATTCACCCCTCCACTTT. The chain couples TRBV12-5 to TRBJ1-6; D is uncertain. V was pared by 0 bases and J by 0 bases, with 6 bases between. This CDR3 spans 16 amino acids. In germline, CDR1 is LGHNT, CDR2 FRNRAP. Full variable domain (outside the CDR3, taken from reference TRBV12-5 and TRBJ1-6): DARVTQTPRHKVTEMGQEVTMRCQPILGHNTVFWYRQTMMQGLELLAYFRNRAPLDDSGMPKDRFSAEMPDATLATLKIQPSEPRDSAVYFCASGLVGSSYNSPLHFGNGTRLTVT.

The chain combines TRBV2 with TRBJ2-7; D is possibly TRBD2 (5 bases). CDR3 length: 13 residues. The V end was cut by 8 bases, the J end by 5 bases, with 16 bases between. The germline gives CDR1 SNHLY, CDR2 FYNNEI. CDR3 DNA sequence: TGTGCCAGCGCCGGGGTAGGGAACCACGAGCAGTACTTC. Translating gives CASAGVGNHEQYF.

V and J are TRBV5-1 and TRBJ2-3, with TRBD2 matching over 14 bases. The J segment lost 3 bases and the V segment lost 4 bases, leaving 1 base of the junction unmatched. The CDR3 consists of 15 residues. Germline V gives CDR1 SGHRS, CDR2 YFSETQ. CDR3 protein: CASSGLAGGTDTQYF. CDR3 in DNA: TGCGCCAGCAGCGGACTAGCGGGAGGTACAGATACGCAGTATTTT.

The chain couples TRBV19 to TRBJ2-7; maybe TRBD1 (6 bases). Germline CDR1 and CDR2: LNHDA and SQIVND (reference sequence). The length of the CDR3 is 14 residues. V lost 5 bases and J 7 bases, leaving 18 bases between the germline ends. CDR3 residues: CASSPEVRRGEQYF. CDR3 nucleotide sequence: TGTGCCAGTAGTCCCGAAGTTCGTAGGGGGGAGCAGTACTTC.

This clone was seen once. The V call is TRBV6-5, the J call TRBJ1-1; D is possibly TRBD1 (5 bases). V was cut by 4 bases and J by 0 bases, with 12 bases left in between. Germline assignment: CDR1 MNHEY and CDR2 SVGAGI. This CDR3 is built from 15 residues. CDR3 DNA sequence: TGTGCCAGCAGTTTACGGGACGGTCTGAACACTGAAGCTTTCTTT. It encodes CASSLRDGLNTEAFF.

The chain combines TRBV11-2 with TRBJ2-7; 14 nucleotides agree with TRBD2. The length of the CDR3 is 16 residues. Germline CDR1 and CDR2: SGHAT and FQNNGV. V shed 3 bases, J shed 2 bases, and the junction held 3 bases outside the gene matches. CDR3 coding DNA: TGTGCCAGCAGCTTGACTAGCGGGGGGGGACCCTACGAGCAGTACTTC. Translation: CASSLTSGGGPYEQYF.

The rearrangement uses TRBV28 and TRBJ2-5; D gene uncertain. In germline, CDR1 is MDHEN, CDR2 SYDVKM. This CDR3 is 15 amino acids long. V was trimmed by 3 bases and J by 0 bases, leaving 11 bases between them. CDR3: CASSFFQGNQETQYF. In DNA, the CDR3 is TGTGCCAGCAGTTTTTTCCAAGGAAACCAAGAGACCCAGTACTTC. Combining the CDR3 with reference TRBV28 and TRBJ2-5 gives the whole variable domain DVKVTQSSRYLVKRTGEKVFLECVQDMDHENMFWYRQDPGLGLRLIYFSYDVKMKEKGDIPEGYSVSREKKERFSLILESASTNQTSMYLCASSFFQGNQETQYFGPGTRLLVL.

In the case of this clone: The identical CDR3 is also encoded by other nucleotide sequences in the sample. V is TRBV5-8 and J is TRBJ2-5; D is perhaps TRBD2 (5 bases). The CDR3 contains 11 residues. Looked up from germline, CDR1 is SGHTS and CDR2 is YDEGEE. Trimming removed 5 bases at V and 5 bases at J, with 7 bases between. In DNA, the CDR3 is TGTGCCAGCAGTCCGGGGGAGACCCAGTACTTC. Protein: CASSPGETQYF.

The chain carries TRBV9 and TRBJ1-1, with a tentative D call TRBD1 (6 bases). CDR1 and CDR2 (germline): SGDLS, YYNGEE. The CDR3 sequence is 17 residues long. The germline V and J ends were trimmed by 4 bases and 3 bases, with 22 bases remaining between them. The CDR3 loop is CASSLTPGGGKDTEAFF. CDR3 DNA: TGTGCCAGCAGCCTTACGCCGGGGGGCGGGAAGGACACTGAAGCTTTCTTT.

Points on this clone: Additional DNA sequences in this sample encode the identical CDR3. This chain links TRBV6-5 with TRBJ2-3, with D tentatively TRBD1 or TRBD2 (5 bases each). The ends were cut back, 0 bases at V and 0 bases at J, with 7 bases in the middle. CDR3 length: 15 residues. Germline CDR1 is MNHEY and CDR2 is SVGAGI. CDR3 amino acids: CASSYSGTSTDTQYF. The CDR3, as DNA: TGTGCCAGCAGTTACTCCGGGACCAGCACAGATACGCAGTATTTT.

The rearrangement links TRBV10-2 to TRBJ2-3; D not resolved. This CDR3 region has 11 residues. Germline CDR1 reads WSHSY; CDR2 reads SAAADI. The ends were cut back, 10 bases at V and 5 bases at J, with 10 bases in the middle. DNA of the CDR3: TGCGCCACCTCAACGGGAGATACGCAGTATTTT. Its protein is CATSTGDTQYF.

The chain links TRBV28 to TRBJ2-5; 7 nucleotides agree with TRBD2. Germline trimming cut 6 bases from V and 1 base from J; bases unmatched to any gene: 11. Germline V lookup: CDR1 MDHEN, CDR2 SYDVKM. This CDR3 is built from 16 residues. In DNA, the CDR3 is TGTGCCAGCAGCCAGGGAGGGAAGGCGGGCCAAGAGACCCAGTACTTC. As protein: CASSQGGKAGQETQYF.

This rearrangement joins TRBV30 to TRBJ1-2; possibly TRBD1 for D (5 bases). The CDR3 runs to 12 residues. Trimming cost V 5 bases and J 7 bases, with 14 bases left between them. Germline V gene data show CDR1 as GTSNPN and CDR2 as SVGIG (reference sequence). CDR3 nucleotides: TGTGCCTGGTGTTATAGTGGGGGTGGCTACACCTTC. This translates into CAWCYSGGGYTF. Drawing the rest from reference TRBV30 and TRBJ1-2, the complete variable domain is SQTIHQWPATLVQPVGSPLSLECTVEGTSNPNLYWYRQAAGRGLQLLFYSVGIGQISSEVPQNLSASRPQDRQFILSSKKLLLSDSGFYLCAWCYSGGGYTFGSGTRLTVV.

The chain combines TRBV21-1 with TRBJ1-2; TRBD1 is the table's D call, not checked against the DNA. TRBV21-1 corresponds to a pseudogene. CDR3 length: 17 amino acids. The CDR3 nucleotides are TGTGCCAGCAGCCCCCTCCTCCGAGGACAGGGATTCTATGGCTACACCTTC. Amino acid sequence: CASSPLLRGQGFYGYTF.

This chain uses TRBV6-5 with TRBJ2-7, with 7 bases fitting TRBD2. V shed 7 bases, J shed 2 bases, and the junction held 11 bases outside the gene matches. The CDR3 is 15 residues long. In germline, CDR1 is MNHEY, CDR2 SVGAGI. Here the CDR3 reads CASTRSSGPPYEQYF. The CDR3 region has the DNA TGTGCCAGCACTCGCTCTAGCGGACCTCCCTACGAGCAGTACTTC.

The CDR3 DNA reads TGTGCCAGCAGCCGCCCGGACAGGTGGAGGGATGGCTACACCTTC. This codes for CASSRPDRWRDGYTF. This sequence joins TRBV7-2 and TRBJ1-2, with 7 bases that match TRBD1. Looked up from germline, CDR1 is SGHTA and CDR2 is FQGNSA. This CDR3 spans 15 amino acids. With 5 bases clipped from V and 6 bases from J, the junction kept 12 bases outside the gene matches.